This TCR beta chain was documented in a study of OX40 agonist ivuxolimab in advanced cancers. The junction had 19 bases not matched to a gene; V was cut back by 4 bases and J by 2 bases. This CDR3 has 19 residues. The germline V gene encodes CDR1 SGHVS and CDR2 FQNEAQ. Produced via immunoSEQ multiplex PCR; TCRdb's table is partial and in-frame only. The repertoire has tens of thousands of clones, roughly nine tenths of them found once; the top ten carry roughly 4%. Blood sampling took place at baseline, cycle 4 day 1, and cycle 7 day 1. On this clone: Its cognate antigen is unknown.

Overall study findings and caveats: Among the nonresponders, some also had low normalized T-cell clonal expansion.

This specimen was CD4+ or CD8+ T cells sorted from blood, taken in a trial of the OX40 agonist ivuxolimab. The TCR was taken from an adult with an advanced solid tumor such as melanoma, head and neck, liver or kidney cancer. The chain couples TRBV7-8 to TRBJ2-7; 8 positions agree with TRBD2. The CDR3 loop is CASSSLGLGPETRTYEQYF. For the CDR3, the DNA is TGTGCCAGCAGCTCCCTGGGACTAGGACCCGAAACTAGAACCTACGAGCAGTACTTC.